Shown below are 18 T cell receptor beta chains from a single sample sequenced in a study of graft-versus-host responses after intestinal transplantation. Graft material was processed, releasing intraepithelial and lamina propria lymphocytes. Here immunoSEQ multiplex PCR was the method, and the copy in TCRdb shows in-frame clones only, minus some. This table has 15,000 to 20,000 clones, around three quarters appearing once. Sequencing used ileum tissue, obtained about 20 days after intestinal transplant. The receptors here all came from a human patient who received an intestinal transplant, so some T cells may come from the graft donor.

The rearrangement joins TRBV9 to TRBJ1-2, with 7 bases that match TRBD1. V trimming: 1 base; J trimming: 8 bases; junction bases outside the gene matches: 20. The germline gives CDR1 SGDLS, CDR2 YYNGEE. The CDR3 spans 18 residues. CDR3 sequence reads: CASSVSPLKGQRLWGYTF. CDR3 DNA: TGTGCCAGCAGCGTATCCCCACTTAAGGGACAGCGACTTTGGGGCTACACCTTC.

J is TRBJ2-2 and V is TRBV4-1, with 7 bases fitting TRBD1. V was pared by 3 bases and J by 6 bases, with 10 bases of the junction left unmatched. The CDR3 length is 16 residues. Looked up from germline, CDR1 is MGHRA and CDR2 is YSYEKL. CDR3 bases: TGCGCCAGCAGCCATGTTGGGTCTGGACAGGCCGGGGAGCTGTTTTTT. Its protein product is CASSHVGSGQAGELFF.

This clone turned up a few times. The chain joins TRBV19 to TRBJ1-1; D may be TRBD1 (6 bases). V lost 1 base to trimming and J lost 1 base, with 7 bases between them. Germline V gives CDR1 LNHDA, CDR2 SQIVND (reference sequence). The CDR3 has 14 amino acids. The CDR3 sequence is CASSIAGQNTEAFF. The DNA of the CDR3 is TGTGCCAGTAGTATAGCGGGACAGAACACTGAAGCTTTCTTT.

The rearrangement links TRBV28 to TRBJ2-7; D perhaps matches TRBD2 (5 bases). From germline, CDR1 is MDHEN and CDR2 SYDVKM. Trimming left V 2 bases short and J 0 bases short, with 5 bases between. There are 13 residues in the CDR3. CDR3 residues: CASSLTSSYEQYF. CDR3 in DNA: TGTGCCAGCAGTTTAACTAGCTCCTACGAGCAGTACTTC. Drawing the rest from reference TRBV28 and TRBJ2-7, the complete variable domain is DVKVTQSSRYLVKRTGEKVFLECVQDMDHENMFWYRQDPGLGLRLIYFSYDVKMKEKGDIPEGYSVSREKKERFSLILESASTNQTSMYLCASSLTSSYEQYFGPGTRLTVT.

The genes are TRBV10-2 and TRBJ2-5; D possibly corresponds to TRBD2 (5 bases). This CDR3 contains 13 residues. V was pared by 5 bases and J by 5 bases, with 12 bases between. Germline values: CDR1 WSHSY, CDR2 SAAADI. The CDR3 DNA is TGCGCCAGCAGTCGGTGGGGAGCTGAGACCCAGTACTTC. This gives the protein CASSRWGAETQYF.

V gene TRBV4-2 combines with J gene TRBJ2-7; no clear D gene. The CDR3 loop spans 16 amino acids. The V gene's germline CDR1 is LGHNA and CDR2 YNFKEQ. V was trimmed by 1 base and J by 3 bases, leaving 16 bases between them. CDR3 sequence (DNA): TGTGCCAGCAGCCAAGTGTTAGTTGTTGGGCTCTACGAGCAGTACTTC. It codes for CASSQVLVVGLYEQYF.

This clone has just one count. This chain links TRBV4-3 with TRBJ1-2; 7 bases agree with TRBD1. Looked up from germline, CDR1 is LGHNA and CDR2 is YSLEER. After removal of 2 bases from V and 6 bases from J, the junction contained 3 bases not matched to a gene. This CDR3 has 13 residues. The CDR3 reads CASSQRQGDGYTF. The CDR3 DNA reads as TGCGCCAGCAGCCAAAGACAGGGTGATGGCTACACCTTC.

The chain links TRBV4-3 to TRBJ1-2; 9 bases are shared with TRBD1. Per germline, CDR1 LGHNA and CDR2 YSLEER. The length of the CDR3 is 16 residues. Trimming removed 0 bases from V and 6 bases from J; junction bases left unmatched: 8. In nucleotides, the CDR3 is TGCGCCAGCAGCCAAGATGGGGACAGGGCTATCCATGGCTACACCTTC. Protein sequence: CASSQDGDRAIHGYTF.

The chain has TRBV6-5 and TRBJ1-4, with D tentatively TRBD1 (6 bases). Germline assignment: CDR1 MNHEY and CDR2 SVGAGI. Trimming stripped 2 bases from V and 8 bases from J, with 18 bases between. The CDR3 length is 16 residues. As DNA, the CDR3 is TGTGCCAGCAGTTACCGGCGGGGGGGGGCCAAAGAAAAACTGTTTTTT. This gives the protein CASSYRRGGAKEKLFF.

This chain connects TRBV10-3 to TRBJ2-2; D gene unclear. V lost 5 bases, J lost 0 bases, and 4 bases lay in between. The length of the CDR3 is 13 residues. Germline CDR1 is ENHRY and CDR2 is SYGVKD. CDR3 amino acids: CAISLPNTGELFF. CDR3 nucleotide sequence: TGTGCCATCAGTCTCCCGAACACCGGGGAGCTGTTTTTT.

By frequency in the sample, this clone is medium-sized (0.01 to 0.1%). The chain employs TRBV5-1 and TRBJ2-7, with TRBD2 identical over 11 bases. V was clipped by 7 bases and J by 0 bases; unmatched bases: 9. Germline CDR1 reads SGHRS; CDR2 reads YFSETQ. There are 16 residues in the CDR3. The CDR3 loop is CASGEGGTSGSYEQYF. Written as DNA, the CDR3 is TGCGCCAGCGGGGAAGGAGGGACTAGCGGCTCCTACGAGCAGTACTTC. Complete variable domain (other parts from reference TRBV5-1 and TRBJ2-7): KAGVTQTPRYLIKTRGQQVTLSCSPISGHRSVSWYQQTPGQGLQFLFEYFSETQRNKGNFPGRFSGRQFSNSRSEMNVSTLELGDSALYLCASGEGGTSGSYEQYFGPGTRLTVT.

The rearrangement links TRBV4-1 to TRBJ2-2; a possible D gene is TRBD2 (6 bases). From germline, CDR1 is MGHRA and CDR2 YSYEKL. This CDR3 spans 14 amino acids. V lost 4 bases to trimming and J lost 3 bases, with 9 bases between them. The chain's CDR3 is CASSLGDYTGELFF. The CDR3 DNA follows: TGCGCCAGCAGCCTAGGGGACTACACCGGGGAGCTGTTTTTT.

This sequence joins TRBV5-1 and TRBJ2-5; TRBD1 is a possible D gene (5 bases). The CDR3 extends over 15 amino acids. V was cut by 4 bases and J by 1 base, with 14 bases left in between. The germline gives CDR1 SGHRS, CDR2 YFSETQ. CDR3 amino acids: CASSANRPTQETQYF. The DNA of the CDR3 is TGCGCCAGCAGCGCGAACAGGCCTACCCAAGAGACCCAGTACTTC.

The chain has TRBV18 and TRBJ2-5; D is undetermined. Germline V lookup: CDR1 KGHSH, CDR2 LQKENI. V lost 2 bases and J 5 bases, leaving 6 bases between the germline ends. This CDR3 is 12 amino acids long. The CDR3 is CASSPSRETQYF. The CDR3 region has the DNA TGTGCCAGCTCACCATCACGGGAGACCCAGTACTTC.

In its sample, this clone was seen a few times. The chain employs TRBV30 and TRBJ2-2; the D is unclear. V shed 5 bases and J shed 3 bases, with 4 bases lying between them. Germline loops: CDR1 GTSNPN, CDR2 SVGIG (reference sequence). CDR3 size: 11 residues. CDR3 sequence (DNA): TGTGCCTGGGACTACACCGGGGAGCTGTTTTTT. This encodes CAWDYTGELFF.

This clone was recorded once. This chain connects TRBV29-1 to TRBJ2-2, with D possibly matching TRBD2 (7 bases). Trimming pared 4 bases from V and 4 bases from J, leaving 13 bases between. The V gene's germline CDR1 is SQVTM and CDR2 ANQGSEA. The CDR3 is made up of 14 amino acids. As DNA, the CDR3 is TGCAGCGTTGGCTGGGGGGGGCTCACCGGGGAGCTGTTTTTT. Translated, it gives CSVGWGGLTGELFF.

The rearrangement joins TRBV27 to TRBJ2-5; the match to TRBD2 covers 11 bases. With 8 bases clipped from V and 5 bases from J, the junction kept 10 bases outside the gene matches. The CDR3 spans 15 residues. Germline V lookup: CDR1 MNHEY, CDR2 SMNVEV (reference sequence). The CDR3 region is CASGDIAGGRETQYF. For the CDR3, the DNA is TGTGCCAGCGGGGATATAGCGGGGGGGAGGGAGACCCAGTACTTC.

The chain couples TRBV11-2 to TRBJ1-1; tentative D call: TRBD1 (6 bases). Germline loops: CDR1 SGHAT, CDR2 FQNNGV. There are 12 residues in the CDR3. V was trimmed by 4 bases and J by 6 bases, leaving 9 bases between them. CDR3 DNA sequence: TGTGCCAGCAGCTCCGGGGGGCCTGAAGCTTTCTTT. It translates to CASSSGGPEAFF. The complete variable domain, with remaining parts taken from reference TRBV11-2 and TRBJ1-1, reads EAGVAQSPRYKIIEKRQSVAFWCNPISGHATLYWYQQILGQGPKLLIQFQNNGVVDDSQLPKDRFSAERLKGVDSTLKIQPAKLEDSAVYLCASSSGGPEAFFGQGTRLTVV.